A selection of T cell receptor beta chains follows, all from one sample in a study of cytomegalovirus exposure and HLA in healthy donors. The table came from immunoSEQ multiplex PCR; TCRdb's copy has only in-frame clones and leaves some out. The repertoire has about 180,000 clones, around 79% of them found once; the top ten carry 6.3%. The sample taken for sequencing was PBMCs. The receptor source for this set is a man aged 35-49 years in good health and CMV-seropositive. Both conserved end residues are part of each CDR3. A D gene is named only where the DNA matches it firmly. Clone size is not always given. Where it is, it says once, few, many or a class for expanded clones.

cdr3_nt	cdr3_aa	d_call	clone_size	j_call	v_call
TGTGCCAGCAGCTTCGAACTAGCGGGAGGTTACCCCTACGAGCAGTACTTC	CASSFELAGGYPYEQYF	TRBD2	few	TRBJ2-7	TRBV7-8
TGTGCCAGCAGTGAAACCCCCACATCCTACGAGCAGTACTTC	CASSETPTSYEQYF	.	.	TRBJ2-7	TRBV6-1
TGTGCCAGCAGCCCCGGCGGCTCTGGAAACACCATATATTTT	CASSPGGSGNTIYF	.	.	TRBJ1-3	TRBV2
TGTGCCAGCAGCCCATGGGCCACAGAGACCCAGTACTTC	CASSPWATETQYF	.	.	TRBJ2-5	TRBV27
TGTGCCAGCCGCGAGTCGGGAGGGCCGAAGAAAAAGACCCAGTACTTC	CASRESGGPKKKTQYF	TRBD2	once	TRBJ2-5	TRBV28
TGCGCCAGCAGCAATTCCGGGACAGGGATTGAAAAACTGTTTTTT	CASSNSGTGIEKLFF	TRBD1	.	TRBJ1-4	TRBV5-1
TGCGCCAGCAGCTGGACTAGCGGGAGGGCCAAAGATACGCAGTATTTT	CASSWTSGRAKDTQYF	TRBD2	.	TRBJ2-3	TRBV5-1
TGTGCCAGCAGCTTACCGGGACTAGCTAATGAGCAGTTCTTC	CASSLPGLANEQFF	TRBD2	.	TRBJ2-1	TRBV11-3
TGTGCCAGCAGATTGGGGGGATCGAGGTCCTACGAGCAGTACTTC	CASRLGGSRSYEQYF	.	.	TRBJ2-7	TRBV6-1
TGTGCCAGTAGTTCTAGCGGGAGATGGGAGCTGTTTTTT	CASSSSGRWELFF	TRBD2	.	TRBJ2-2	TRBV19
TGCGCCAGCAGCTTGGAACAAAATGGCTACACCTTC	CASSLEQNGYTF	.	.	TRBJ1-2	TRBV5-1
TGTGCCAGCAGCGCTACTAGCGGGATGTCAGATACGCAGTATTTT	CASSATSGMSDTQYF	TRBD2	.	TRBJ2-3	TRBV9
TGCGCCAGCAGCCAACTTACAGGGGGCACCTACAATGAGCAGTTCTTC	CASSQLTGGTYNEQFF	TRBD1	.	TRBJ2-1	TRBV5-1
TGTGCCAGTAAGGGGCTAGCGGGAATAGGCGATGAGCAGTTCTTC	CASKGLAGIGDEQFF	TRBD2	.	TRBJ2-1	TRBV19
TGTGCCTGGAGCGGACAGGGACAGCGGAATGAAAAACTGTTTTTT	CAWSGQGQRNEKLFF	TRBD1	.	TRBJ1-4	TRBV30
TGTGCCAGCAGTGAAAGCACGGGCAATCAGCCCCAGCATTTT	CASSESTGNQPQHF	.	.	TRBJ1-5	TRBV2
TGTGCCAGCAGACCCAGCCCCGGAGGCAGCAGGCGACTGTTTTTT	CASRPSPGGSRRLFF	.	few	TRBJ1-4	TRBV25-1
TGTGCCAGCAGTCCGATAGGGACTAGCGGGAGTGATGAGCAGTTCTTC	CASSPIGTSGSDEQFF	TRBD2	.	TRBJ2-1	TRBV6-4
TGTGCCAGCTCGCTCCTAGCGGGAAAATTGGACAATGAGCAGTTCTTC	CASSLLAGKLDNEQFF	TRBD2	.	TRBJ2-1	TRBV18
TGCGCCAGCAGCTTGCAGGGACAGGGGGCCCACGAGCAGTACTTC	CASSLQGQGAHEQYF	TRBD1	.	TRBJ2-7	TRBV5-1
TGTTCCAGCAGCTTAATGTCCGGGAGGGCTTTCCGGTGGCAGTTCTTC	CSSSLMSGRAFRWQFF	TRBD2	.	TRBJ2-1	TRBV7-9
TGTGCCAGCAGCCCTGGGAGGGGCTCTCCCGCAGATACGCAGTATTTT	CASSPGRGSPADTQYF	TRBD2	.	TRBJ2-3	TRBV4-2
TGTGCCAGCAGCCTAACCGGGACTAGCGGGAGCACCTACGAGCAGTACTTC	CASSLTGTSGSTYEQYF	TRBD2	.	TRBJ2-7	TRBV11-3
TGTGCCAGAAGCCCGGAGAGCCACGAGCAGTACTTC	CARSPESHEQYF	.	.	TRBJ2-7	TRBV7-5
TGCGCCAGCAGCCACCCAAGGGGGCAGGACACTGAAGCTTTCTTT	CASSHPRGQDTEAFF	TRBD1	.	TRBJ1-1	TRBV4-1
TGTGCCAGCAGCTCTAGCGGGAGTAAGCAGTTCTTC	CASSSSGSKQFF	TRBD2	.	TRBJ2-1	TRBV7-3
TGCGCCAGCAGCCAAGTCAGAACGCTAGAGACCCAGTACTTC	CASSQVRTLETQYF	.	.	TRBJ2-5	TRBV4-1
TGTGCCAGCAGCTACCTAGCGGGAGAGGGGGAGAGAAACATTCAGTACTTC	CASSYLAGEGERNIQYF	TRBD2	.	TRBJ2-4	TRBV5-6
TGCGCCAGCAGCTCGAGTCCCGGAACAGGGTTGGAGACCCAGTACTTC	CASSSSPGTGLETQYF	.	.	TRBJ2-5	TRBV5-1
TGTGCCAGCAGCGCCTCAGGGGGCAGTCAGCCCCAGCATTTT	CASSASGGSQPQHF	TRBD1	.	TRBJ1-5	TRBV7-9
TGTGCCAGCAGCGTAGGGTCTAGCGGCTCCTACGAGCAGTACTTC	CASSVGSSGSYEQYF	TRBD2	.	TRBJ2-7	TRBV9
TGTGCCAGCAGTTTCCGGGATAATAATGAAAAACTGTTTTTT	CASSFRDNNEKLFF	.	.	TRBJ1-4	TRBV28
TGTGCCAGCAGTTACCAGCGTCCCCAAGAGACCCAGTACTTC	CASSYQRPQETQYF	.	.	TRBJ2-5	TRBV6-5
TGTGCCAGCAGCTTAGATCGCTACAATGAGCAGTTCTTC	CASSLDRYNEQFF	.	.	TRBJ2-1	TRBV11-3
TGCGCCAGCAGCTTGGACAGCCTCTATGGCTACACCTTC	CASSLDSLYGYTF	.	.	TRBJ1-2	TRBV5-1
TGTGCCAGCAGCTCGCGGACAGGGGGAACCTCTGGGGCCAACGTCCTGACTTTC	CASSSRTGGTSGANVLTF	TRBD1	.	TRBJ2-6	TRBV7-2
TGTGCCAGTACTAGATCTAGCGGGAGGGCCACAGATACGCAGTATTTT	CASTRSSGRATDTQYF	TRBD2	.	TRBJ2-3	TRBV19
TGTGCCAGCAGTTTAAAATACAGGGGGTACGAGCAGTACTTC	CASSLKYRGYEQYF	TRBD1	.	TRBJ2-7	TRBV27
TGCGCCAGCAGCTTGGGGCCCAGGGGGCAGCGGGAGCAGTACTTC	CASSLGPRGQREQYF	TRBD1	.	TRBJ2-7	TRBV5-1
TGTGCCAGCGGGGGAGACAGGGGCGATTACGAGCAGTACTTC	CASGGDRGDYEQYF	TRBD1	.	TRBJ2-7	TRBV7-4
TGTGCCAGTCATCCGGACAGGGGGCGCGTAAATGAAAAACTGTTTTTT	CASHPDRGRVNEKLFF	TRBD1	.	TRBJ1-4	TRBV7-3
TGTGCCAGCAGCCAAGGAGGTAGTAACTACGAGCAGTACTTC	CASSQGGSNYEQYF	.	.	TRBJ2-7	TRBV4-2
TGCGCCAGCAGCTTACCCGGGACAGGAGGGGGGACAGATACGCAGTATTTT	CASSLPGTGGGTDTQYF	TRBD1	.	TRBJ2-3	TRBV5-1
TGTGCCAGCAGTGTCCCGGTAGAGGCTTTCTTT	CASSVPVEAFF	.	.	TRBJ1-1	TRBV2
TGTGCCAGCAGCTTAGTTGTCATCGCTACCTACGAGCAGTACTTC	CASSLVVIATYEQYF	.	.	TRBJ2-7	TRBV7-2
TGTGCCAGCTCATCAGGGTCTGATCAGCCCCAGCATTTT	CASSSGSDQPQHF	.	few	TRBJ1-5	TRBV18
TGTGCCAGCAGTCTAAACGGCAGGGGAAACACTGAAGCTTTCTTT	CASSLNGRGNTEAFF	.	.	TRBJ1-1	TRBV28
TGTGCCAGCAGCTTAGGCAGGGGCGAGACCCAGTACTTC	CASSLGRGETQYF	.	.	TRBJ2-5	TRBV7-8
TGTGCCAGCAGCGAGGGGACTAGCGGGACATACAATGAGCAGTTCTTC	CASSEGTSGTYNEQFF	TRBD2	.	TRBJ2-1	TRBV9
TGTGCCGCTCGGACTAGCGGCCTGGGGCAGTACTTC	CAARTSGLGQYF	TRBD2	.	TRBJ2-7	TRBV2